The sequence of this T cell receptor (beta chain) was determined in a study of T cells after yellow fever vaccination (dated by TCRdb to 2018 to 2020). A note on the overall study: The SMART-Seq v4 Ultra Low Input RNA kit was used to prepare libraries from fractions with low cell numbers. The cohort comprised two healthy male donors, one aged 18 to 30 and one aged 30 to 39 years. Bulk TCR alpha and beta repertoires were sequenced longitudinally to track T-cell clones before and after primary and booster YFV17D yellow fever vaccination. Blood samples were taken at several timepoints before and after primary and secondary immunization, and bulk PBMC replicates and cell subsets were isolated.

The treatment or condition label here, explained by the study, means: live attenuated yellow fever vaccine strain. A standard Ficoll-Paque protocol was used to isolate PBMCs from peripheral blood. CD4 and CD8 T-cell fractions were isolated with Dynabeads CD4 and CD8 positive selection kits. TriZol was used to extract RNA from bulk PBMCs, from CD4 and CD8 fractions, and from dextramer-positive and dextramer-negative fractions. TCR cDNA was synthesized by 5'RACE template switching, through which a universal primer site and unique molecular identifiers were introduced. Priming for cDNA synthesis came from both the TCR alpha and TCR beta constant segments. Library amplification used two PCR steps, and the second PCR step added sample barcodes and sequencing adapters. Libraries were sequenced on Illumina HiSeq 2500 (2x100 bp) or NovaSeq (2x150 bp). The paper's processing steps were these. Demultiplexing of reads and collapsing into UMI consensus sequences were performed with MIGEC, and V(D)J alignment was carried out with MiXCR. Using edgeR on replicate PBMC samples, clonotypes were called vaccine-responding if FDR was below 0.01 and the log2 fold change was above 5 up to day 15. Bulk clonotypes were assigned CD4 or CD8 identity according to which sequenced CD4 or CD8 repertoire held them at higher abundance. The public reads were reprocessed in TCRdb via fastp at Q25 and MiXCR, keeping in-frame beta chains. Identical CDR3 protein sequences are pooled into one entry, listed with their most common genes and DNA. The V and J calls follow TCRdb's processing rather than the paper's. The sample table shows approximately 150,000 distinct CDR3 sequences, and around 7.7% are seen once. The ten largest clones add up to roughly 0.73% of the sample.

Trimming takes 0 bases from V and 0 bases from J, and the germline ends sit 12 bases apart. The CDR3, from cysteine to phenylalanine, totals 16 residues. Of the read, only the CDR3 DNA is kept; its 48 bases are in frame from base 1. The germline V gene (reference sequence) provides CDR1 DFQATT and CDR2 SNEGSKA. The paper as a whole reports these results and caveats: Compared with the primary T-cell response, the secondary T-cell response was weaker but faster, peaking on day 5 rather than day 15. Computational filtering was required because FACS-sorted repertoires could contain abundant contaminating clonotypes from the bulk population. A small fraction of clonotypes appeared in both the CD4 and CD8 compartments, likely as a result of convergent recombination. Most clones expanded after primary vaccination were re-detected after the booster (about 95% of CD4 and more than 70% of CD8), suggesting broad memory maintenance. Only two donors were included in the study, so the extent to which the findings can be generalized is limited.

About this clonotype: Its antigen is still unknown. Per-base quality was not reported, and no clone a single base away is much larger than it.

The clonotype comes from a man aged 25-45 years who received the YFV17D yellow fever vaccine. The chain is assembled from TRBV20-1 and TRBJ2-4, with no confident D gene call. The specimen was CD4+ T cells sorted from PBMCs, collected 5 days after the yellow fever booster vaccination. The sequenced DNA is TGCAGTGCTAGAGATACGTGGCTAGTAGCCAAAAACATTCAGTACTTC. It translates to CSARDTWLVAKNIQYF.